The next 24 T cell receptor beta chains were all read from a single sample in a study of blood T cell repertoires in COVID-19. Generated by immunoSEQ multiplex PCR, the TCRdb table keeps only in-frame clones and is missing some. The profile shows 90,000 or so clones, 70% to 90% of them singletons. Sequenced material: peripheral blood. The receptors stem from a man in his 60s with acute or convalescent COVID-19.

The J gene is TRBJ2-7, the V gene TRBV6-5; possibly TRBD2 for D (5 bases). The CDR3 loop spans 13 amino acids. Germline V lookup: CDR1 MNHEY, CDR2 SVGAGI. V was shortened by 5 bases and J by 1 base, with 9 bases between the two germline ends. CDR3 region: CASSREHSYEQYF. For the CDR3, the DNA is TGTGCCAGCAGTAGGGAGCATTCCTACGAGCAGTACTTC.

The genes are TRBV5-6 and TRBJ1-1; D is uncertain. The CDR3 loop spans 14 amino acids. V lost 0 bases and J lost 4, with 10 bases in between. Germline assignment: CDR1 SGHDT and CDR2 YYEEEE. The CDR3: CASSLGHRSTEAFF. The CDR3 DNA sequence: TGTGCCAGCAGCTTGGGTCACAGATCCACTGAAGCTTTCTTT.

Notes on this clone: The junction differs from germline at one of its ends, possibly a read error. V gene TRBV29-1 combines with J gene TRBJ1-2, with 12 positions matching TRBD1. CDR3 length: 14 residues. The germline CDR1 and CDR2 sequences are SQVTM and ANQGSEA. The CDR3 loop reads CSAFGPGQGAALIF. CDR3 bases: TGCAGCGCCTTTGGTCCGGGACAGGGGGCCGCACTTATCTTC.

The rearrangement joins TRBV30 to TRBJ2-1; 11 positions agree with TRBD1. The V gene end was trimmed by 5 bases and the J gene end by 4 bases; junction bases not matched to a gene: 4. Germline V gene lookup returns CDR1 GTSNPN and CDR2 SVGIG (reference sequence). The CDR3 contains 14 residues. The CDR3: CAWGTGGKYNEQFF. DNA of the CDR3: TGTGCCTGGGGGACAGGGGGAAAATACAATGAGCAGTTCTTC.

CDR3: CASSPATGQYSTDTQYF. The CDR3 nucleotides are TGTGCCAGCAGCCCCGCTACGGGACAGTATAGCACAGATACGCAGTATTTT. The J gene is TRBJ2-3, the V gene TRBV7-9, with 7 bases that match TRBD1. The CDR3 consists of 17 residues. Unmatched junction bases numbered 11, after V lost 5 bases and J lost 0 bases. CDR1 SEHNR and CDR2 FQNEAQ come from the germline V gene (reference sequence).

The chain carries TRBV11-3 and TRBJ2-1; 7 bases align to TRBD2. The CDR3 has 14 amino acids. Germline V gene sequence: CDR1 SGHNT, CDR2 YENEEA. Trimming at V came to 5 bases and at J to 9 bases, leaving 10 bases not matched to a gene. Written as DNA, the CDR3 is TGTGCCAGCAGCCAAAAGTCGACGGGAGGTGAGCAGTTCTTC. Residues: CASSQKSTGGEQFF.

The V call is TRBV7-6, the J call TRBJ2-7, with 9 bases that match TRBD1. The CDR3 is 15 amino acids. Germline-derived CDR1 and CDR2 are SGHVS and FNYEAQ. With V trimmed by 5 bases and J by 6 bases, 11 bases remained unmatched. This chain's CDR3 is CASSRRSETGGEQYF. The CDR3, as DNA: TGTGCCAGCAGCCGAAGATCCGAGACAGGGGGCGAGCAGTACTTC.

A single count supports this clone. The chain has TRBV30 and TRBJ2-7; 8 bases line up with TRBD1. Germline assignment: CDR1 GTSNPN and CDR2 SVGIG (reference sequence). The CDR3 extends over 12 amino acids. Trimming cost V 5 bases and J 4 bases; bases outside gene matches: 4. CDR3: CAWDRGIYEQYF. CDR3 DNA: TGTGCCTGGGACAGGGGAATTTACGAGCAGTACTTC.

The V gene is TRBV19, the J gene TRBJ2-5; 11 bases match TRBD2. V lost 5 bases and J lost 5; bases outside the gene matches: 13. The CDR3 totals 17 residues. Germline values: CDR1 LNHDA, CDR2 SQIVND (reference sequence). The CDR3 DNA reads TGTGCCAGTAGTGGGCTAGCGGGAGGAGGCGGTGCGGAGACCCAGTACTTC. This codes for CASSGLAGGGGAETQYF.

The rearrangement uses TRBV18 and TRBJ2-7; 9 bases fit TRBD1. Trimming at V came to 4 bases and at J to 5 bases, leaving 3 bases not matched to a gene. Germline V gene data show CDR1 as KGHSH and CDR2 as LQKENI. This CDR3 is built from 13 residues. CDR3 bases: TGTGCCAGCTCACGGGACAGGGTTGACGAGCAGTACTTC. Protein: CASSRDRVDEQYF. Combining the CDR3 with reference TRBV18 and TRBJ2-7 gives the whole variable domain NAGVMQNPRHLVRRRGQEARLRCSPMKGHSHVYWYRQLPEEGLKFMVYLQKENIIDESGMPKERFSAEFPKEGPSILRIQQVVRGDSAAYFCASSRDRVDEQYFGPGTRLTVT.

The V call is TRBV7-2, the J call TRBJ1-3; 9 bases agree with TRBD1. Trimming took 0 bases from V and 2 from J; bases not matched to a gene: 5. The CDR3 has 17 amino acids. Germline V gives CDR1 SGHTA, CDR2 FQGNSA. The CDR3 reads CASSLAPGQGTGNTIYF. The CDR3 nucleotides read TGTGCCAGCAGCTTAGCCCCGGGACAGGGAACTGGAAACACCATATATTTT.

In DNA form, the CDR3 reads TGTGCCAGCAGCTTAGAACGGGACAACCTGTACAATGAGCAGTTCTTC. Its protein product is CASSLERDNLYNEQFF. The rearrangement joins TRBV7-9 to TRBJ2-1; tentatively, D is TRBD1 (6 bases). The CDR3 totals 16 residues. CDR1 SEHNR and CDR2 FQNEAQ come from the germline V gene (reference sequence). Trimming took 1 base from V and 4 from J, leaving 14 bases between them. Complete variable domain (other parts from reference TRBV7-9 and TRBJ2-1): DTGVSQNPRHKITKRGQNVTFRCDPISEHNRLYWYRQTLGQGPEFLTYFQNEAQLEKSRLLSDRFSAERPKGSFSTLEIQRTEQGDSAMYLCASSLERDNLYNEQFFGPGTRLTVL.

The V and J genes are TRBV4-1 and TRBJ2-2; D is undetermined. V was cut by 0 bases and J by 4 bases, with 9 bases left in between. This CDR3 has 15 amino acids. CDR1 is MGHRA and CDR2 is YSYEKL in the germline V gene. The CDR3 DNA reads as TGCGCCAGCAGCCAAGATCTCGCCAGCACCGGGGAGCTGTTTTTT. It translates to CASSQDLASTGELFF.

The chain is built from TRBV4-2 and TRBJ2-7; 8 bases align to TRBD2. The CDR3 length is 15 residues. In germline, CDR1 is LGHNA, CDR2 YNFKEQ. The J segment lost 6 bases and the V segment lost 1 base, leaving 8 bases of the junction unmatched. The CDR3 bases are TGTGCCAGCAGCCAAGTAACAGCGGGAGTGGCCGAGCAGTACTTC. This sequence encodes CASSQVTAGVAEQYF.

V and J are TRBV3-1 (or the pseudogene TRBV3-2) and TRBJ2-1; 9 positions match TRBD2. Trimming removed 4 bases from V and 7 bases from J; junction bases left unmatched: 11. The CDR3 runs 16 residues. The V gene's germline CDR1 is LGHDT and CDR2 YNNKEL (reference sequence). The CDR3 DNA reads TGTGCCAGCAGCCGCCTTAGCGGGAGTTCGGGGAATGAGCAGTTCTTC. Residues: CASSRLSGSSGNEQFF.

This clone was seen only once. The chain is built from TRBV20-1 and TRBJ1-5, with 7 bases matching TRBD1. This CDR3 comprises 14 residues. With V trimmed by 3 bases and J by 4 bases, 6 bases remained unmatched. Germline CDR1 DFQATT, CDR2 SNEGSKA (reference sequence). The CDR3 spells CSASLQGVNQPQHF. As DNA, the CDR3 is TGCAGTGCTAGTTTGCAGGGGGTTAATCAGCCCCAGCATTTT.

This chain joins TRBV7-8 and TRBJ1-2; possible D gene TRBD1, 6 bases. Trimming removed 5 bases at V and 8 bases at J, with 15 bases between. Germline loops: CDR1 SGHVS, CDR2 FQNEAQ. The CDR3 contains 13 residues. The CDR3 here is CASSRTGNYGYTF. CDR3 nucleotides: TGTGCCAGCAGCCGAACAGGGAATTACGGCTACACCTTC.

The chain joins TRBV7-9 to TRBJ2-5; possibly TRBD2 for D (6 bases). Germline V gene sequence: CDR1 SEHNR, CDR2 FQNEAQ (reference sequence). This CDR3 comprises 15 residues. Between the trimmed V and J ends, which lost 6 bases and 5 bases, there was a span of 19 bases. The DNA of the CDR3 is TGTGCCAGCAGTAACCCGCTAGCGATGTCCGAGACCCAGTACTTC. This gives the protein CASSNPLAMSETQYF.

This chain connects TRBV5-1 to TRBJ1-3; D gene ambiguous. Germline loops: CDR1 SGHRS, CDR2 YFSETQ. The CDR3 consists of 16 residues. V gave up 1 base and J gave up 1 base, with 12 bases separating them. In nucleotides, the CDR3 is TGCGCCAGCAGCTTGTACGGTAGCTCTTCTGGAAACACCATATATTTT. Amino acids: CASSLYGSSSGNTIYF. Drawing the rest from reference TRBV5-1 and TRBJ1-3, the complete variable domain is KAGVTQTPRYLIKTRGQQVTLSCSPISGHRSVSWYQQTPGQGLQFLFEYFSETQRNKGNFPGRFSGRQFSNSRSEMNVSTLELGDSALYLCASSLYGSSSGNTIYFGEGSWLTVV.

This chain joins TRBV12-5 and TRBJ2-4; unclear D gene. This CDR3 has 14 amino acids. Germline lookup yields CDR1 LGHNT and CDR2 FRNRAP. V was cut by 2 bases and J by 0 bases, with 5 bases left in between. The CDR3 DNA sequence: TGTGCTAGTGGTTTGCAAGCAGCCAAAAACATTCAGTACTTC. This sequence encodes CASGLQAAKNIQYF.

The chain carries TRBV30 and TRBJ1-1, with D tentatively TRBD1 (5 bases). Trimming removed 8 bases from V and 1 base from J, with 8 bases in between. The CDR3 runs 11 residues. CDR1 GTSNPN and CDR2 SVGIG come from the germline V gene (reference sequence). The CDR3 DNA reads TGTGCCAAGACAGAGAACACTGAAGCTTTCTTT. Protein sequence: CAKTENTEAFF.

This CDR3 is CASSHGVSGNTIYF. The DNA for the CDR3 is TGCGCCAGCAGCCACGGGGTCTCTGGAAACACCATATATTTT. The rearrangement uses TRBV4-3 and TRBJ1-3; D gene unclear. This CDR3 has 14 amino acids. The V end lost 3 bases, the J end lost 0 bases, and 6 bases lay between the germline ends. Germline loops: CDR1 LGHNA, CDR2 YSLEER.

The CDR3 is CASSTRQVTNEKLFF. Here the CDR3 DNA reads TGTGCCAGCAGCACCAGACAGGTTACTAATGAAAAACTGTTTTTT. The V gene is TRBV4-2, the J gene TRBJ1-4; D is possibly TRBD1 (6 bases). This CDR3 contains 15 residues. Trimming took off 5 bases at V and 2 bases at J, with 12 bases between the two ends. CDR1 and CDR2 from the germline V gene are LGHNA and YNFKEQ.

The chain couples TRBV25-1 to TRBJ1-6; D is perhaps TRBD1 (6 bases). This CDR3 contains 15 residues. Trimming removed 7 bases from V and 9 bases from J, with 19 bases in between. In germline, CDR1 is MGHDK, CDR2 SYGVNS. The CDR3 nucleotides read TGTGCCAGCAAAGAACCGGGACAACAGGCTTCACCCCTCCACTTT. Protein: CASKEPGQQASPLHF.